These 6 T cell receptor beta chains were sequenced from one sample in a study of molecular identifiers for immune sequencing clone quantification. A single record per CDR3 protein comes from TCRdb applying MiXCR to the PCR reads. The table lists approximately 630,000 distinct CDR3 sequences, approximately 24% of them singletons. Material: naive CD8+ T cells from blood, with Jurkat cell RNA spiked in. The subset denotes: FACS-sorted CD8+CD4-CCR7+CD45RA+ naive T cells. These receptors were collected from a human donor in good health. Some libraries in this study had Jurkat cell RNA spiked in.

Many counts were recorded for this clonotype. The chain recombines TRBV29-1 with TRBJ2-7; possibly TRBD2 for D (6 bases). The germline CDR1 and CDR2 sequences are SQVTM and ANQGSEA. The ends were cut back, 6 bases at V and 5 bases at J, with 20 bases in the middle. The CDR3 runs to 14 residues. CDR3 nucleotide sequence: TGCAGCGTCTCCGGGGAGGTTTTCCCCCACGAGCAGTACTTC. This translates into CSVSGEVFPHEQYF.

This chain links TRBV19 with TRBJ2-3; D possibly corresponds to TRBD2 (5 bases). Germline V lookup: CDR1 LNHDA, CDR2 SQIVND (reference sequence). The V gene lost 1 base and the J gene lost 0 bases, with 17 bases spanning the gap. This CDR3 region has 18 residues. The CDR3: CASSIGSWESASTDTQYF. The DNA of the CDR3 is TGTGCCAGTAGTATAGGATCGTGGGAGTCCGCTAGCACAGATACGCAGTATTTT.

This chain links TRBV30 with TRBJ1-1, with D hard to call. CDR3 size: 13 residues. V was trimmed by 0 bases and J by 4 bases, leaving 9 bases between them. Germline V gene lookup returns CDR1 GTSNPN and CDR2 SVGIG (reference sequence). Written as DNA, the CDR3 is TGTGCCTGGAGTGTTGCAGTTGGCACTGAAGCTTTCTTT. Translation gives CAWSVAVGTEAFF.

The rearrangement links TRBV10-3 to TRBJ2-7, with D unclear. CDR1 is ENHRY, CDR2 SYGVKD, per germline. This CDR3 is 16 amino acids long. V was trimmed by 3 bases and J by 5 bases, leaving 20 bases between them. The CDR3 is CAISEGRSPKSDEQYF. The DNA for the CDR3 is TGTGCCATCAGTGAAGGTCGGTCGCCAAAATCGGACGAGCAGTACTTC.

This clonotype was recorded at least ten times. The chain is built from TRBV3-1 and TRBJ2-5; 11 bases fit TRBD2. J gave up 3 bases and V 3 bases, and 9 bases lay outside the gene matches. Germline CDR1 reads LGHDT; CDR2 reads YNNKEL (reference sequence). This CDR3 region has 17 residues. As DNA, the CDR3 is TGTGCCAGCAGCCATCCACCCGGGACTAGCGGAGAAGAGACCCAGTACTTC. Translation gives CASSHPPGTSGEETQYF.

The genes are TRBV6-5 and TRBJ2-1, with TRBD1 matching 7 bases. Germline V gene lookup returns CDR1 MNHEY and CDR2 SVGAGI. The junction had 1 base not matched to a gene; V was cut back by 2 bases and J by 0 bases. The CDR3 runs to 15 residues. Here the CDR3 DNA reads TGTGCCAGCAGTTACAGGGACAGCTCCTACAATGAGCAGTTCTTC. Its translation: CASSYRDSSYNEQFF.